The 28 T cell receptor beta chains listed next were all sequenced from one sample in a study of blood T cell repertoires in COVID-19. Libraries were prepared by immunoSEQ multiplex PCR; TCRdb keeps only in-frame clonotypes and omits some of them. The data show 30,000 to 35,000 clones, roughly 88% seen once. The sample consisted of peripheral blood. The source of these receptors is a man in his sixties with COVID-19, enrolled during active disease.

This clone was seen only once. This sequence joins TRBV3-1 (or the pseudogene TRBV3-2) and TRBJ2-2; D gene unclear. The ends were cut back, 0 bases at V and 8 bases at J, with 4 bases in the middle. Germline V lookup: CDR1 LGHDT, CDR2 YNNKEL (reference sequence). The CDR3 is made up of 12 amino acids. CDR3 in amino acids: CASSQDYGELFF. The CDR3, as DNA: TGTGCCAGCAGCCAAGATTATGGGGAGCTGTTTTTT.

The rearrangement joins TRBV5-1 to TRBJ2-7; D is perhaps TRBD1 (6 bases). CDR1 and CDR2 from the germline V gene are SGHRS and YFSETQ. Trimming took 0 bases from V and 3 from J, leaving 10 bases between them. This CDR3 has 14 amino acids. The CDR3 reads CASSLATGNYEQYF. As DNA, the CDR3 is TGCGCCAGCAGCTTGGCCACAGGGAACTACGAGCAGTACTTC.

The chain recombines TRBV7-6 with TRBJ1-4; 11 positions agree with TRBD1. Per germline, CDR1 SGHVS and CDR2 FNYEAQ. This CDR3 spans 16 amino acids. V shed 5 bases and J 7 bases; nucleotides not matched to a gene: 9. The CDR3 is CASSTGTGGLGEKLFF. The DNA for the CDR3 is TGTGCCAGCAGCACCGGGACAGGGGGTCTCGGTGAAAAACTGTTTTTT.

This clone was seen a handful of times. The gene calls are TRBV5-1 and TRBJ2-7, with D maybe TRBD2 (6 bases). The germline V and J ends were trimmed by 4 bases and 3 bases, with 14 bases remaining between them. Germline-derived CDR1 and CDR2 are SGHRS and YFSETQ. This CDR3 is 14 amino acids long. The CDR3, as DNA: TGCGCCAGCAGCCCCTTTAGCGGAAACTACGAGCAGTACTTC. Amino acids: CASSPFSGNYEQYF.

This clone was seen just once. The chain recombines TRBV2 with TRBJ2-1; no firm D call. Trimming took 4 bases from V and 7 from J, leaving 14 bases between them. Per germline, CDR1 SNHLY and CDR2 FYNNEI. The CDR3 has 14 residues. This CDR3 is CASSGEVVRNEQFF. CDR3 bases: TGTGCCAGCAGTGGAGAGGTCGTCCGAAATGAGCAGTTCTTC.

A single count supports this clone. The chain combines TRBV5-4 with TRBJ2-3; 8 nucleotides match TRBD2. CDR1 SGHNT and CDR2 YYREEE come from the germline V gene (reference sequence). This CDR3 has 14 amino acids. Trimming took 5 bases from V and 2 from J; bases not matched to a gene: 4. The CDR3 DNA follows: TGTGCCAGCAGAGGCGGGAGGTCCACAGATACGCAGTATTTT. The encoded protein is CASRGGRSTDTQYF. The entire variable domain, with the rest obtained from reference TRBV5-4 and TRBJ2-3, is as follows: ETGVTQSPTHLIKTRGQQVTLRCSSQSGHNTVSWYQQALGQGPQFIFQYYREEENGRGNFPPRFSGLQFPNYSSELNVNALELDDSALYLCASRGGRSTDTQYFGPGTRLTVL.

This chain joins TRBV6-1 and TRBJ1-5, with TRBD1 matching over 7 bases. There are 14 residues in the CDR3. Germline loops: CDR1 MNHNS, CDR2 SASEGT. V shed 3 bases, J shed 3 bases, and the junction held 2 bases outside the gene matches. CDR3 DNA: TGTGCCAGCAGTGAGACAGGGAACAATCAGCCCCAGCATTTT. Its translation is CASSETGNNQPQHF.

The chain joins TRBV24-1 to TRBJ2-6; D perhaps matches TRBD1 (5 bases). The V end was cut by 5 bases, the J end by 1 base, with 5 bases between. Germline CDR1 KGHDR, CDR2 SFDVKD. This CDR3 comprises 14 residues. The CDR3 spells CATSAGSGANVLTF. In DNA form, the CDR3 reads TGTGCCACCAGTGCAGGGTCTGGGGCCAACGTCCTGACTTTC.

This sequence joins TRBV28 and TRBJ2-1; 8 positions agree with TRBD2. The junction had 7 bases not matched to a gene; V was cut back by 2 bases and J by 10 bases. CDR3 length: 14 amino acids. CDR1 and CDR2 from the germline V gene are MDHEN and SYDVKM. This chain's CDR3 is CASSLREGLREQFF. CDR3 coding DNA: TGTGCCAGCAGTTTACGGGAGGGCCTCAGGGAGCAGTTCTTC.

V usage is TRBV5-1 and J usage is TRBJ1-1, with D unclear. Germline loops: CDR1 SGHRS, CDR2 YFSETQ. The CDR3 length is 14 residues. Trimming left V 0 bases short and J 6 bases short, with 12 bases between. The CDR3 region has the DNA TGCGCCAGCAGCTTGGTGTCAGGAAATCCTGAAGCTTTCTTT. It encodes CASSLVSGNPEAFF.

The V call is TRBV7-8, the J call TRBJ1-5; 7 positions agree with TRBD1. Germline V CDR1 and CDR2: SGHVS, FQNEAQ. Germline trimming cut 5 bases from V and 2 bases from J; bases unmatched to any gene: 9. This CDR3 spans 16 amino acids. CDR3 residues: CASSHRQGRGNQPQHF. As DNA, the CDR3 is TGTGCCAGCAGCCACCGACAGGGCCGGGGCAATCAGCCCCAGCATTTT.

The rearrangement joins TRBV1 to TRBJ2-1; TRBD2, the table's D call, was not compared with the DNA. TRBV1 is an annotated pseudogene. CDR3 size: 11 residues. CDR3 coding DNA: TGCACCAGTGGAGGGCCGGGTGAGCAGTTCTTC. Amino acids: CTSGGPGEQFF.

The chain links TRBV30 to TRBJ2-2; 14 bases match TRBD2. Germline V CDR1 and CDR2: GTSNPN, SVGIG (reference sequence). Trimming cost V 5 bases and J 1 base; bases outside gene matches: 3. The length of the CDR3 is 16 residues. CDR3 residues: CAWVTSGRGNTGELFF. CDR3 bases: TGTGCCTGGGTGACTAGCGGGAGGGGGAACACCGGGGAGCTGTTTTTT.

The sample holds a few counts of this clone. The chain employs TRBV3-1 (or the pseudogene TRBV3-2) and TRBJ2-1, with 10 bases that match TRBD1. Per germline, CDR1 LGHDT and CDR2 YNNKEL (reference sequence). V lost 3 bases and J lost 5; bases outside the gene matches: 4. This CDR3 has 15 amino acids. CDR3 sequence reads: CASSQPGQGHNEQFF. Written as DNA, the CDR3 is TGTGCCAGCAGCCAGCCGGGACAGGGGCACAATGAGCAGTTCTTC.

CDR3 coding DNA: TGTGCCACGGACACAGGTTCCTCCTACGAGCAGTACTTC. Protein: CATDTGSSYEQYF. V gene TRBV10-3 combines with J gene TRBJ2-7, with D perhaps matching TRBD1 (5 bases). CDR1 is ENHRY, CDR2 SYGVKD, per germline. CDR3 length: 13 amino acids. With 10 bases removed from V and 0 bases from J, the gap between germline ends came to 13 bases.

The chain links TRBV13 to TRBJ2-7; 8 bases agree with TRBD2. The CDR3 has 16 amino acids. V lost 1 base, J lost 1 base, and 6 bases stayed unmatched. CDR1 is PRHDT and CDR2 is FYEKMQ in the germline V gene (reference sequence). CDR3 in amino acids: CASSLDGGDSSYEQYF. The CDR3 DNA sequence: TGTGCCAGCAGCTTAGACGGGGGGGATTCATCCTACGAGCAGTACTTC.

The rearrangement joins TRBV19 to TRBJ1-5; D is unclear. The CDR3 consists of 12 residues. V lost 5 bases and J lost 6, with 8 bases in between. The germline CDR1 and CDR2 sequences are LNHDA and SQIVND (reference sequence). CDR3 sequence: CASSYGSQPQHF. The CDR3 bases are TGTGCCAGTAGTTACGGGAGTCAGCCCCAGCATTTT.

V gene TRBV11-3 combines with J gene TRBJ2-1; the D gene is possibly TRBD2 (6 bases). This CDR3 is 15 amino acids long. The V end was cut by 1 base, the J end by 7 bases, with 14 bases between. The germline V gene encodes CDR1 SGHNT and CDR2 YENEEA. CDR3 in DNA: TGTGCCAGCAGCTTAGTTGGCGGGATTGAGAATGAGCAGTTCTTC. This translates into CASSLVGGIENEQFF. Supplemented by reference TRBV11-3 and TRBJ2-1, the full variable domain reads EAGVVQSPRYKIIEKKQPVAFWCNPISGHNTLYWYLQNLGQGPELLIRYENEEAVDDSQLPKDRFSAERLKGVDSTLKIQPAELGDSAVYLCASSLVGGIENEQFFGPGTRLTVL.

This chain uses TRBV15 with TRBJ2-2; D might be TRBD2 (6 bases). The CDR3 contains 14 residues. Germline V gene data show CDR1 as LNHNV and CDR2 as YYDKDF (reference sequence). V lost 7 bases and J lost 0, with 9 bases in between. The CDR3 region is CATMGLANTGELFF. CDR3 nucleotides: TGTGCCACCATGGGACTCGCGAACACCGGGGAGCTGTTTTTT.

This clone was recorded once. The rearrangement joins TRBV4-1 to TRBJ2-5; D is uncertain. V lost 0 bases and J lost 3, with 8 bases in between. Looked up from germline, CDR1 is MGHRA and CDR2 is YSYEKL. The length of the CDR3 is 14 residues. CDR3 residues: CASSQDPSEETQYF. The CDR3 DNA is TGCGCCAGCAGCCAAGACCCCAGCGAAGAGACCCAGTACTTC.

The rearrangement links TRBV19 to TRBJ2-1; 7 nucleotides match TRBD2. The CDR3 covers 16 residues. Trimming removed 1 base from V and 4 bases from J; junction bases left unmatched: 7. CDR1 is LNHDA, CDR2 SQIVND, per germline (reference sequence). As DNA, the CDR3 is TGTGCCAGTAGTATAGTCGCGGGAGAGGGGTACAATGAGCAGTTCTTC. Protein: CASSIVAGEGYNEQFF.

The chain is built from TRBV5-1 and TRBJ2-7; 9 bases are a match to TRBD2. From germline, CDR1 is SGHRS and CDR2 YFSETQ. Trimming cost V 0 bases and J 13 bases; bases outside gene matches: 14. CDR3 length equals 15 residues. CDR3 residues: CASSLGGSGSDPTYF. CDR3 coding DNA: TGCGCCAGCAGCTTGGGGGGTAGCGGGAGCGACCCTACTTACTTC.

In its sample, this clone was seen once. The CDR3: CASSSQGAGGYTF. CDR3 bases: TGTGCCAGCAGTTCACAGGGGGCGGGTGGCTACACCTTC. The V call is TRBV28, the J call TRBJ1-2, with 9 bases identical to TRBD1. Germline V lookup: CDR1 MDHEN, CDR2 SYDVKM. The CDR3 is 13 residues long. V lost 4 bases and J lost 7; bases outside the gene matches: 4.

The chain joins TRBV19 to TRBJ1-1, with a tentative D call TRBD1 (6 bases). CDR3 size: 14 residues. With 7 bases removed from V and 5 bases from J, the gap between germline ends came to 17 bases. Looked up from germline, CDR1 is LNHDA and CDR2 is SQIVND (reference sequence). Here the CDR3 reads CASIRGGRTTEAFF. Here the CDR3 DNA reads TGTGCCAGTATCCGCGGGGGGCGAACGACTGAAGCTTTCTTT. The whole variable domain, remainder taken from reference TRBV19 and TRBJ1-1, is DGGITQSPKYLFRKEGQNVTLSCEQNLNHDAMYWYRQDPGQGLRLIYYSQIVNDFQKGDIAEGYSVSREKKESFPLTVTSAQKNPTAFYLCASIRGGRTTEAFFGQGTRLTVV.

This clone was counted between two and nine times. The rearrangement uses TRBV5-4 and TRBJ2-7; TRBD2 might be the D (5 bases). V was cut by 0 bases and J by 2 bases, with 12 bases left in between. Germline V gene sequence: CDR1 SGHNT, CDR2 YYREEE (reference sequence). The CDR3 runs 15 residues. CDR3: CASSLAAGLTYEQYF. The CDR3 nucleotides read TGTGCCAGCAGCTTGGCAGCCGGACTTACCTACGAGCAGTACTTC. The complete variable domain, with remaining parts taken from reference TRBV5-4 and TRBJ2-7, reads ETGVTQSPTHLIKTRGQQVTLRCSSQSGHNTVSWYQQALGQGPQFIFQYYREEENGRGNFPPRFSGLQFPNYSSELNVNALELDDSALYLCASSLAAGLTYEQYFGPGTRLTVT.

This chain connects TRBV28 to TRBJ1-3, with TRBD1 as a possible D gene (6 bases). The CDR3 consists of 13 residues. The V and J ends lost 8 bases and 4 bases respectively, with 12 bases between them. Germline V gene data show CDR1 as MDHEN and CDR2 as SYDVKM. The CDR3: CASSGGAGNTIYF. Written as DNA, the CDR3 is TGTGCCAGCTCGGGGGGCGCAGGAAACACCATATATTTT.

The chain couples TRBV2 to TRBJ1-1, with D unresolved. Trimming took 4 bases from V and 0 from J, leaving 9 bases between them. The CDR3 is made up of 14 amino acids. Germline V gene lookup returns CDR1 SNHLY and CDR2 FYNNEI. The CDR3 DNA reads TGTGCCAGCAGTGGATCCCAGGTGAACACTGAAGCTTTCTTT. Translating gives CASSGSQVNTEAFF. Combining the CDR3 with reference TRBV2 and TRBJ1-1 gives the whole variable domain EPEVTQTPSHQVTQMGQEVILRCVPISNHLYFYWYRQILGQKVEFLVSFYNNEISEKSEIFDDQFSVERPDGSNFTLKIRSTKLEDSAMYFCASSGSQVNTEAFFGQGTRLTVV.

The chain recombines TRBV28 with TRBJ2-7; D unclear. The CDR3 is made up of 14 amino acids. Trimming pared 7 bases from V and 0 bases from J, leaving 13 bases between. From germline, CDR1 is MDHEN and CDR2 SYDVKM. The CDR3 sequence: CASTGSLSSYEQYF. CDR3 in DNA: TGTGCCAGCACCGGGTCTCTGAGCTCCTACGAGCAGTACTTC. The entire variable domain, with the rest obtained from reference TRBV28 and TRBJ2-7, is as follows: DVKVTQSSRYLVKRTGEKVFLECVQDMDHENMFWYRQDPGLGLRLIYFSYDVKMKEKGDIPEGYSVSREKKERFSLILESASTNQTSMYLCASTGSLSSYEQYFGPGTRLTVT.